This TCR beta chain was sequenced for a study of blood T cells in healthy people across ages. Study outcomes and limitations: Relative to aged donors, long-lived donors carried more naive CD4+ cells and displayed higher diversity.

Only a few counts were recorded for this clonotype. Its antigen is not identified. PCR was performed a second time for about 7 to 12 cycles using a sample-barcoded 5' primer and a J-beta primer mix. TCRdb fed the 5' RACE reads into MiXCR, producing one record per CDR3 protein. The data contain about 730,000 distinct CDR3 sequences, 40% to 45% of them singletons. Sample: blood. The TCR originated in a woman aged 55-75 years in good health.

The DNA for the CDR3 is TGTGCCAGCAGTTTTGGAAGCGGGGGGGCCATAGAGACCCAGTACTTC. This encodes CASSFGSGGAIETQYF. This chain uses TRBV12-3 or TRBV12-4 with TRBJ2-5, with 10 nucleotides matching TRBD2. The CDR3 sequence is 16 residues long. The V segment lost 3 bases and the J segment 4 bases; nucleotides outside the gene matches: 8.